This entry lists 6 T cell receptor beta chains sequenced from one sample in a study of chemoradiotherapy in HPV16-positive cancers. The method was immunoSEQ multiplex PCR; TCRdb's version includes in-frame clones alone and lacks a portion of them. The sample consists of over 9,000 clones, approximately 83% of them appearing once. The sequencing here drew on blood, taken from a patient who underwent chemoradiotherapy. The receptor source for this set is a human donor with HPV-associated anogenital cancer.

In this sample, this clone turned up a few times. The V and J genes are TRBV20-1 and TRBJ1-2; D is undetermined. Germline assignment: CDR1 DFQATT and CDR2 SNEGSKA (reference sequence). The CDR3 runs to 11 residues. Trimming pared 3 bases from V and 7 bases from J, leaving 9 bases between. The CDR3 region has the DNA TGCAGTGCTAGCTTGCAAGTTGGCTACACCTTC. This gives the protein CSASLQVGYTF.

V and J are TRBV5-1 and TRBJ2-3, with 10 bases lining up with TRBD1. V lost 4 bases and J lost 2; bases outside the gene matches: 7. The germline V gene has CDR1 SGHRS and CDR2 YFSETQ. CDR3 size: 16 residues. The DNA for the CDR3 is TGCGCCAGCAGCGGAACCGGGACAGGGGTCACAGATACGCAGTATTTT. The encoded protein is CASSGTGTGVTDTQYF. The full variable domain, rest sourced from reference TRBV5-1 and TRBJ2-3, is KAGVTQTPRYLIKTRGQQVTLSCSPISGHRSVSWYQQTPGQGLQFLFEYFSETQRNKGNFPGRFSGRQFSNSRSEMNVSTLELGDSALYLCASSGTGTGVTDTQYFGPGTRLTVL.

The chain uses TRBV18 and TRBJ1-1; TRBD1 is a possible D gene (6 bases). V lost 2 bases and J 3 bases, leaving 13 bases between the germline ends. This CDR3 contains 15 residues. Per germline, CDR1 KGHSH and CDR2 LQKENI. The CDR3 protein is CASSPGAGADTEAFF. The CDR3 DNA reads TGTGCCAGCTCACCAGGGGCGGGGGCGGACACTGAAGCTTTCTTT.

This clone showed up just once. The chain uses TRBV29-1 and TRBJ2-7; the D call may be TRBD1 or TRBD2 (5 bases each). Germline lookup yields CDR1 SQVTM and CDR2 ANQGSEA. Deletions cut 0 bases from V and 3 bases from J, with 9 bases between. The CDR3 covers 13 residues. The CDR3 sequence is CSVEEGRNYEQYF. DNA of the CDR3: TGCAGCGTTGAAGAGGGACGGAACTACGAGCAGTACTTC.

The rearrangement links TRBV19 to TRBJ1-5, with TRBD1 matching 10 bases. The CDR3 spans 16 residues. Germline CDR1 LNHDA, CDR2 SQIVND (reference sequence). Germline trimming cut 5 bases from V and 2 bases from J; bases unmatched to any gene: 6. The chain's CDR3 is CASSPGQGSRNQPQHF. The CDR3 coding sequence is TGTGCCAGTAGTCCGGGACAGGGGTCCCGCAATCAGCCCCAGCATTTT.

The V and J genes are TRBV5-1 and TRBJ2-7; weak D call: TRBD1 (6 bases). The V end lost 2 bases, the J end lost 5 bases, and 17 bases lay between the germline ends. The CDR3 runs to 15 residues. Germline V gene data show CDR1 as SGHRS and CDR2 as YFSETQ. CDR3 sequence (DNA): TGCGCCAGCAGCTTACCCAACGGACAGAGCAACGAGCAGTACTTC. Translating gives CASSLPNGQSNEQYF. Variable domain in full (rest from reference TRBV5-1 and TRBJ2-7): KAGVTQTPRYLIKTRGQQVTLSCSPISGHRSVSWYQQTPGQGLQFLFEYFSETQRNKGNFPGRFSGRQFSNSRSEMNVSTLELGDSALYLCASSLPNGQSNEQYFGPGTRLTVT.